The 28 T cell receptor beta chains in this list originate from one sample, sequenced in a study of cytomegalovirus exposure and HLA in healthy donors. The PCR made use of 60 Vbeta and 13 Jbeta primers. Here immunoSEQ multiplex PCR was the method, and the copy in TCRdb shows in-frame clones only, minus some. The table has 200,000 to 250,000 clones, about 74% seen once. Specimen: PBMCs. The receptors shown here come from a woman aged 30 to 39 in good health and CMV-seronegative.

This clone was counted only a few times. The gene calls are TRBV10-1 and TRBJ2-1; D call uncertain. The ends were cut back, 0 bases at V and 7 bases at J, with 7 bases in the middle. The CDR3 loop spans 13 amino acids. CDR1 WNHNN and CDR2 SYGVQD come from the germline V gene (reference sequence). For the CDR3, the DNA is TGCGCCAGCAGTGAGTCATTCAGTAATGAGCAGTTCTTC. Translated, it gives CASSESFSNEQFF.

This chain uses TRBV11-2 with TRBJ2-5; 11 bases fit TRBD2. J was trimmed by 5 bases and V by 0 bases; bases with no gene match: 8. The germline CDR1 and CDR2 sequences are SGHAT and FQNNGV. The CDR3 covers 17 residues. The CDR3, as DNA: TGTGCCAGCAGCTTAGATAGCGGGAGGGCCGGAGGGGAGACCCAGTACTTC. Residues: CASSLDSGRAGGETQYF.

The chain uses TRBV11-3 and TRBJ2-5; weak D call: TRBD2 (6 bases). Per the germline V gene, CDR1 is SGHNT and CDR2 is YENEEA. The CDR3 consists of 14 residues. V was shortened by 1 base and J by 1 base, with 7 bases between the two germline ends. CDR3 region: CASSLGRGQETQYF. The DNA for the CDR3 is TGTGCCAGCAGCTTAGGGCGGGGCCAAGAGACCCAGTACTTC.

A few counts support this clone. V gene TRBV6-5 combines with J gene TRBJ2-4; D uncertain. V gave up 0 bases and J gave up 0 bases, with 6 bases separating them. This CDR3 contains 15 residues. Germline CDR1 reads MNHEY; CDR2 reads SVGAGI. For the CDR3, the DNA is TGTGCCAGCAGTTACTCGAGGATAGCCAAAAACATTCAGTACTTC. Translated, it gives CASSYSRIAKNIQYF.

The chain joins TRBV2 to TRBJ1-1; D gene uncertain. The CDR3 is made up of 14 amino acids. V was shortened by 7 bases and J by 1 base, with 13 bases between the two germline ends. Germline CDR1 and CDR2: SNHLY and FYNNEI. The CDR3, as DNA: TGTGCCAGCAAGTCAAGAGGAGGGAACACTGAAGCTTTCTTT. This encodes CASKSRGGNTEAFF. Supplemented by reference TRBV2 and TRBJ1-1, the full variable domain reads EPEVTQTPSHQVTQMGQEVILRCVPISNHLYFYWYRQILGQKVEFLVSFYNNEISEKSEIFDDQFSVERPDGSNFTLKIRSTKLEDSAMYFCASKSRGGNTEAFFGQGTRLTVV.

As for this clone: Additional DNA sequences in this sample encode the identical CDR3. The chain combines TRBV7-9 with TRBJ1-2; the match to TRBD1 covers 9 bases. Trimming cost V 5 bases and J 6 bases; bases outside gene matches: 22. The CDR3 extends over 19 amino acids. The germline V gene encodes CDR1 SEHNR and CDR2 FQNEAQ (reference sequence). CDR3 sequence reads: CASSPIIYRTGDLSNGYTF. CDR3 in DNA: TGTGCCAGCAGCCCCATTATCTATCGGACAGGGGACCTGTCGAATGGCTACACCTTC.

This clone was observed a few times. The chain has TRBV6-5 and TRBJ2-7, with 7 bases matching TRBD1. The CDR3 is made up of 15 amino acids. CDR1 is MNHEY, CDR2 SVGAGI, per germline. The V and J ends lost 0 bases and 3 bases, in that order; junction bases with no gene match: 5. CDR3 in amino acids: CASSYSGTAYYEQYF. The CDR3 DNA is TGTGCCAGCAGTTACTCTGGGACAGCTTACTACGAGCAGTACTTC.

This chain links TRBV14 with TRBJ2-5; tentative D call: TRBD1 (5 bases). The end of the DNA fits TRBJ2-7 better, so the J call may be wrong. Germline lookup yields CDR1 SGHDN and CDR2 FVKESK. The CDR3 spans 14 residues. The CDR3 bases are TGTGCCAGCAGCCAAGGTTGGACACCCCACGAGCAGTACTTC. Its translation is CASSQGWTPHEQYF.

The chain links TRBV30 to TRBJ2-3, with D possibly being TRBD1 (5 bases). CDR3 length equals 10 residues. Trimming left V 8 bases short and J 3 bases short, with 6 bases between. Germline assignment: CDR1 GTSNPN and CDR2 SVGIG (reference sequence). The CDR3 protein is CAGHTDTQYF. Here the CDR3 DNA reads TGTGCCGGACATACAGATACGCAGTATTTT.

The chain recombines TRBV15 with TRBJ1-5; 10 bases map to TRBD1. Germline CDR1 LNHNV, CDR2 YYDKDF (reference sequence). The CDR3 consists of 19 residues. J was trimmed by 1 base and V by 5 bases; bases with no gene match: 14. For the CDR3, the DNA is TGTGCCACCAGCCTAGTAAAGGCGACAGGGGGCCGGAGCAATCAGCCCCAGCATTTT. Translation gives CATSLVKATGGRSNQPQHF.

The rearrangement uses TRBV28 and TRBJ1-2, with TRBD1 matching 9 bases. The V gene end was trimmed by 5 bases and the J gene end by 2 bases; junction bases not matched to a gene: 12. The CDR3 is 17 residues long. Germline V lookup: CDR1 MDHEN, CDR2 SYDVKM. Here the CDR3 DNA reads TGTGCCAGCAGTACGCCTGCAGGGGGGACAGGGAACTATGGCTACACCTTC. Amino acids: CASSTPAGGTGNYGYTF.

V is TRBV27 and J is TRBJ2-7; possible D gene TRBD2, 6 bases. The CDR3 loop spans 14 amino acids. Germline CDR1 reads MNHEY; CDR2 reads SMNVEV (reference sequence). V was shortened by 6 bases and J by 2 bases, with 14 bases between the two germline ends. In DNA form, the CDR3 reads TGTGCCAGCAGCCAAAAGCGGGCCCCCTACGAGCAGTACTTC. It codes for CASSQKRAPYEQYF.

This clone has just a few counts. The CDR3 loop is CASSQDNRNYGYTF. In nucleotides, the CDR3 is TGCGCCAGCAGCCAGGACAACCGAAACTATGGCTACACCTTC. V gene TRBV4-1 combines with J gene TRBJ1-2; D perhaps matches TRBD1 (5 bases). The germline gives CDR1 MGHRA, CDR2 YSYEKL. The CDR3 has 14 residues. Deletions cut 3 bases from V and 2 bases from J, with 10 bases between.

The genes are TRBV30 and TRBJ1-5; D gene uncertain. The CDR3 has 12 residues. From germline, CDR1 is GTSNPN and CDR2 SVGIG (reference sequence). Trimming shortened V by 5 bases and J by 1 base, and 6 bases separated the two germline ends. In nucleotides, the CDR3 is TGTGCCTGGGCAGGCAGCAATCAGCCCCAGCATTTT. Its protein is CAWAGSNQPQHF.

The CDR3: CASSLDRLESLFF. The CDR3 DNA is TGTGCCAGCAGCTTGGACCGGTTGGAGTCGCTGTTTTTT. The genes are TRBV5-4 and TRBJ2-2; no clear D gene. Trimming left V 0 bases short and J 13 bases short, with 13 bases between. Germline lookup yields CDR1 SGHNT and CDR2 YYREEE (reference sequence). The CDR3 is made up of 13 amino acids. Complete variable domain (other parts from reference TRBV5-4 and TRBJ2-2): ETGVTQSPTHLIKTRGQQVTLRCSSQSGHNTVSWYQQALGQGPQFIFQYYREEENGRGNFPPRFSGLQFPNYSSELNVNALELDDSALYLCASSLDRLESLFFGEGSRLTVL.

The V gene is TRBV9, the J gene TRBJ2-1; D might be TRBD2 (5 bases). Trimming left V 2 bases short and J 12 bases short, with 15 bases between. The germline gives CDR1 SGDLS, CDR2 YYNGEE. This CDR3 spans 13 amino acids. CDR3 residues: CASSVNSPGLQFF. The CDR3 nucleotides read TGTGCCAGCAGCGTCAACTCCCCGGGATTGCAGTTCTTC.

CDR3 in DNA: TGTGCCAGCAGCTCCCCGGGACTATCTCTCCGGCAGTTCTTC. It encodes CASSSPGLSLRQFF. The V and J genes are TRBV5-6 and TRBJ2-1, with 7 bases matching TRBD2. Trimming removed 3 bases from V and 12 bases from J; junction bases left unmatched: 12. This CDR3 is built from 14 residues. Germline V gives CDR1 SGHDT, CDR2 YYEEEE.

There are a few counts of this clone. The chain has TRBV19 and TRBJ1-2; D not resolved. Trimming pared 7 bases from V and 4 bases from J, leaving 10 bases between. The CDR3 loop spans 12 amino acids. Looked up from germline, CDR1 is LNHDA and CDR2 is SQIVND (reference sequence). In nucleotides, the CDR3 is TGTGCCAGTACTCACGACACCTATGGCTACACCTTC. Its protein is CASTHDTYGYTF.

The CDR3 here is CASRETGLENEKLFF. The CDR3 bases are TGCGCCAGCAGGGAGACAGGGCTTGAAAATGAAAAACTGTTTTTT. V and J are TRBV5-1 and TRBJ1-4; 7 bases agree with TRBD1. The germline gives CDR1 SGHRS, CDR2 YFSETQ. J lost 5 bases, V lost 5 bases, and 9 bases had no gene match. The CDR3 runs 15 residues.

The chain links TRBV5-1 to TRBJ1-5, with D possibly matching TRBD1 (6 bases). Germline CDR1 reads SGHRS; CDR2 reads YFSETQ. With 2 bases removed from V and 4 bases from J, the gap between germline ends came to 13 bases. CDR3 size: 15 residues. Here the CDR3 reads CASSLFTGQNQPQHF. Here the CDR3 DNA reads TGCGCCAGCAGCTTATTTACAGGGCAAAATCAGCCCCAGCATTTT. Together with reference TRBV5-1 and TRBJ1-5, the CDR3 gives the full variable domain: KAGVTQTPRYLIKTRGQQVTLSCSPISGHRSVSWYQQTPGQGLQFLFEYFSETQRNKGNFPGRFSGRQFSNSRSEMNVSTLELGDSALYLCASSLFTGQNQPQHFGDGTRLSIL.

This chain joins TRBV6-5 and TRBJ1-5, with D unclear. Germline values: CDR1 MNHEY, CDR2 SVGAGI. Trimming shortened V by 6 bases and J by 0 bases, and 9 bases separated the two germline ends. The CDR3 sequence is 14 residues long. Here the CDR3 DNA reads TGTGCCAGCAGACTCTCCCATAGCAATCAGCCCCAGCATTTT. This encodes CASRLSHSNQPQHF.

The rearrangement joins TRBV5-5 to TRBJ1-3; no definite D call. The CDR3 length is 16 residues. V lost 0 bases and J lost 0, with 10 bases in between. Per germline, CDR1 SGHKS and CDR2 YYEKEE (reference sequence). The CDR3 nucleotides read TGTGCCAGCAGCTTGGGGTCCCGGTACTCTGGAAACACCATATATTTT. Residues: CASSLGSRYSGNTIYF.

The chain couples TRBV5-4 to TRBJ2-4; D uncertain. Germline values: CDR1 SGHNT, CDR2 YYREEE (reference sequence). The CDR3 spans 14 residues. V was cut by 4 bases and J by 0 bases, with 8 bases left in between. The CDR3 sequence: CASSSKLAKNIQYF. The DNA for the CDR3 is TGTGCCAGCAGCAGCAAACTAGCCAAAAACATTCAGTACTTC.

This chain links TRBV6-5 with TRBJ2-7; D possibly corresponds to TRBD1 (5 bases). The CDR3 runs 13 residues. Germline V gene sequence: CDR1 MNHEY, CDR2 SVGAGI. V lost 6 bases and J lost 2, with 11 bases in between. CDR3 nucleotide sequence: TGTGCCAGCAGCGCTGACAGAACCTACGAGCAGTACTTC. This codes for CASSADRTYEQYF.

The chain employs TRBV21-1 and TRBJ1-5. TRBV21-1 is marked as a pseudogene. This CDR3 spans 20 amino acids. The CDR3 loop reads CASSKVREEATPAQNQPQHF. CDR3 in DNA: TGTGCCAGCAGCAAAGTAAGGGAGGAGGCCACGCCGGCCCAAAATCAGCCCCAGCATTTT.

The CDR3 DNA follows: TGTGCCAGCTCACCACTTGGACAGGGCGAAACCCAGTACTTC. It is translated as CASSPLGQGETQYF. V usage is TRBV18 and J usage is TRBJ2-5, with 8 bases lining up with TRBD1. Per germline, CDR1 KGHSH and CDR2 LQKENI. With V trimmed by 1 base and J by 8 bases, 6 bases remained unmatched. The CDR3 is 14 amino acids.

The chain is built from TRBV27 and TRBJ2-1, with 12 nucleotides matching TRBD2. Per germline, CDR1 MNHEY and CDR2 SMNVEV (reference sequence). The junction had 7 bases not matched to a gene; V was cut back by 8 bases and J by 2 bases. This CDR3 contains 16 residues. The CDR3 bases are TGTGCCAGCGGTTGGACTAGCGGGGAACCCTACAATGAGCAGTTCTTC. This gives the protein CASGWTSGEPYNEQFF.

The CDR3 sequence: CASSNPGGGANVLTF. The CDR3 nucleotides are TGTGCCAGCAGCAACCCAGGGGGAGGGGCCAACGTCCTGACTTTC. The chain has TRBV6-5 and TRBJ2-6, with 7 positions matching TRBD1. The CDR3 is 15 residues long. The V gene's germline CDR1 is MNHEY and CDR2 SVGAGI. J lost 4 bases, V lost 6 bases, and 6 bases had no gene match.